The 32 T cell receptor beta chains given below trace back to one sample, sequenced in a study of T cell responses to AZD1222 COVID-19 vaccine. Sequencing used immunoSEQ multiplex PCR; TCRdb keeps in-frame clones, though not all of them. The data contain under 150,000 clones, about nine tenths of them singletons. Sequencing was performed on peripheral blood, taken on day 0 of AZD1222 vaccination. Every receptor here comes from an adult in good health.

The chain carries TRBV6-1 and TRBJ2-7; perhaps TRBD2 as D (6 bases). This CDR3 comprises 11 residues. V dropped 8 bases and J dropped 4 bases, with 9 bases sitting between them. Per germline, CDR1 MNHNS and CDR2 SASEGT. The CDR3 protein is CASGTFYEQYF. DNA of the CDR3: TGTGCCAGCGGGACTTTTTACGAGCAGTACTTC.

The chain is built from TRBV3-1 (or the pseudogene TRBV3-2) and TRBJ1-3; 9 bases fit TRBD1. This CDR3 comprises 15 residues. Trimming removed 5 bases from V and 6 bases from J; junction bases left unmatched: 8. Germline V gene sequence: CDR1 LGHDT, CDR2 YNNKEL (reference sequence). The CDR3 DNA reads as TGTGCCAGCAGCGCCGACCGACAGGGGGAAAACACCATATATTTT. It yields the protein CASSADRQGENTIYF.

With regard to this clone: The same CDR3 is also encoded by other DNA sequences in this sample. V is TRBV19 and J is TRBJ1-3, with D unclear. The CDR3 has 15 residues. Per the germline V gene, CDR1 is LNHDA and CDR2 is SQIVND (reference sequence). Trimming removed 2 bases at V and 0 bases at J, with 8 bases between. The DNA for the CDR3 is TGTGCCAGTAGTATACCCGGCTACTCTGGAAACACCATATATTTT. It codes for CASSIPGYSGNTIYF.

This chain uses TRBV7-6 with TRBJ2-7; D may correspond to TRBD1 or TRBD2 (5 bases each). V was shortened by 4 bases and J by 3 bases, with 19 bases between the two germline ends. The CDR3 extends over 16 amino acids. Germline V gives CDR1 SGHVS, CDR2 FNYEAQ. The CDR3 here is CASSSEGTPGVYEQYF. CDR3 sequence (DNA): TGTGCCAGCAGCTCGGAAGGGACGCCCGGGGTCTACGAGCAGTACTTC.

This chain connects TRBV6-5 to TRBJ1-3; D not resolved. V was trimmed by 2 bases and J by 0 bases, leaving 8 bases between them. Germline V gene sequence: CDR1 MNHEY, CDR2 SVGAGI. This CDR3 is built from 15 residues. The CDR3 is CASSYGPSSGNTIYF. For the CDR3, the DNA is TGTGCCAGCAGTTACGGACCGAGCTCTGGAAACACCATATATTTT.

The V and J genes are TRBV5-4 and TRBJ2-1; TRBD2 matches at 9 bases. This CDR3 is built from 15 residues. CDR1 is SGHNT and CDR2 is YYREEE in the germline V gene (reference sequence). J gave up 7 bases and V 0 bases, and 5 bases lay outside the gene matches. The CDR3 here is CASSLGLAVTNEQFF. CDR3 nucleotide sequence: TGTGCCAGCAGCTTGGGACTAGCGGTTACTAATGAGCAGTTCTTC.

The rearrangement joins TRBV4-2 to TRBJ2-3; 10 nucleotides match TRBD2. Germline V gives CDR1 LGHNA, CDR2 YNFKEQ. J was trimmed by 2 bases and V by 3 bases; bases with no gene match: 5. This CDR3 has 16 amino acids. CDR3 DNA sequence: TGTGCCAGCAGCCAGTGGACTAGCGGAACCACAGATACGCAGTATTTT. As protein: CASSQWTSGTTDTQYF.

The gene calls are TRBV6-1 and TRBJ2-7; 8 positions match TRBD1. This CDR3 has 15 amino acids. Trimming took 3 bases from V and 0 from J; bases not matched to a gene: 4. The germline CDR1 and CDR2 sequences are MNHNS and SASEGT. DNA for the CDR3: TGTGCCAGCAGTGACAGGGGACAGGTCTCCTACGAGCAGTACTTC. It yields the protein CASSDRGQVSYEQYF.

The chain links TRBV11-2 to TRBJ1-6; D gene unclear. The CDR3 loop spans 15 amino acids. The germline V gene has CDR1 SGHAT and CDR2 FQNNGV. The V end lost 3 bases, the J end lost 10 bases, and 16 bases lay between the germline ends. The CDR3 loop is CASSLVADRYSPLHF. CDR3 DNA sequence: TGTGCCAGCAGCTTGGTCGCAGATAGGTACTCACCCCTCCACTTT. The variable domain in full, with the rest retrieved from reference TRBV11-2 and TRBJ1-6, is EAGVAQSPRYKIIEKRQSVAFWCNPISGHATLYWYQQILGQGPKLLIQFQNNGVVDDSQLPKDRFSAERLKGVDSTLKIQPAKLEDSAVYLCASSLVADRYSPLHFGNGTRLTVT.

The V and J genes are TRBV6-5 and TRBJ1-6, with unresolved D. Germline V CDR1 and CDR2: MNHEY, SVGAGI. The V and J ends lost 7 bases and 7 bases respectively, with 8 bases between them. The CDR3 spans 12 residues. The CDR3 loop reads CASMKNNSPLHF. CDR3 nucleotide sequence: TGTGCCAGCATGAAAAACAATTCACCCCTCCACTTT.

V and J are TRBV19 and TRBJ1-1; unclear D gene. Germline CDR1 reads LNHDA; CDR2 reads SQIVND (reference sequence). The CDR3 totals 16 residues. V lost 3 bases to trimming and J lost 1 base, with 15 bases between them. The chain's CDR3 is CASSILPARANTEAFF. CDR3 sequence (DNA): TGTGCCAGTAGTATCTTACCCGCCAGAGCGAACACTGAAGCTTTCTTT.

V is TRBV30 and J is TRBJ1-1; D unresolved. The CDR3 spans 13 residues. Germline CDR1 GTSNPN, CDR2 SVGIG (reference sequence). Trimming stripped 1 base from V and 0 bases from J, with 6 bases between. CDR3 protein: CAWSALMNTEAFF. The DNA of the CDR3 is TGTGCCTGGAGTGCCCTAATGAACACTGAAGCTTTCTTT.

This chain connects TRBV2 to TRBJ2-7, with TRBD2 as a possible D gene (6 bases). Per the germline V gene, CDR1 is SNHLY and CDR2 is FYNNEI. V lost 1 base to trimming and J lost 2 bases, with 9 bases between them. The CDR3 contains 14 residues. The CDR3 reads CASSEGRATYEQYF. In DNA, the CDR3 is TGTGCCAGCAGTGAAGGGAGGGCTACCTACGAGCAGTACTTC.

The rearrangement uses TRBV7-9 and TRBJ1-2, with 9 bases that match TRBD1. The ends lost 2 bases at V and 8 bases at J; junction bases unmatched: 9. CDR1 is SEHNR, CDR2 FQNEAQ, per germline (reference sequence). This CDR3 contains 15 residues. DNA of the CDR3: TGTGCCAGCAGCTTAAACCAGGACAGGGGCGGGGGCTACACCTTC. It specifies CASSLNQDRGGGYTF.

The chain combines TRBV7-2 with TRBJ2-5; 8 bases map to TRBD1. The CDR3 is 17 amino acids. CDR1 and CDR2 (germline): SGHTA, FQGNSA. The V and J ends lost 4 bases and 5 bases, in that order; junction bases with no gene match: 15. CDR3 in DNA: TGTGCCAGCAGCTCAAATCTCGCAGGGGGCGCGGGGGAGACCCAGTACTTC. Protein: CASSSNLAGGAGETQYF.

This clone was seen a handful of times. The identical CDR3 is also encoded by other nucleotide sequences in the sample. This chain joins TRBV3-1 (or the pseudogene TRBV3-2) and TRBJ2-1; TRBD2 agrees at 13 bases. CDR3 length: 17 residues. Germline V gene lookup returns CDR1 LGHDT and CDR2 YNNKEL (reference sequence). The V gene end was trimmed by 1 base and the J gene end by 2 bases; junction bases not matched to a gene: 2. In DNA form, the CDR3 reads TGTGCCAGCAGCCAAGGACTAGCGGGAGGTCCCTACAATGAGCAGTTCTTC. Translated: CASSQGLAGGPYNEQFF.

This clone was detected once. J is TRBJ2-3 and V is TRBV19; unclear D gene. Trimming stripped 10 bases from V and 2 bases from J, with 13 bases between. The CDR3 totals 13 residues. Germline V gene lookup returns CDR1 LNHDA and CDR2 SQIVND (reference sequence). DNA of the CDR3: TGTGCCACAAGAAGTCAGTACACAGATACGCAGTATTTT. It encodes CATRSQYTDTQYF. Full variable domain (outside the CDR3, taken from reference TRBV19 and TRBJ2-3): DGGITQSPKYLFRKEGQNVTLSCEQNLNHDAMYWYRQDPGQGLRLIYYSQIVNDFQKGDIAEGYSVSREKKESFPLTVTSAQKNPTAFYLCATRSQYTDTQYFGPGTRLTVL.

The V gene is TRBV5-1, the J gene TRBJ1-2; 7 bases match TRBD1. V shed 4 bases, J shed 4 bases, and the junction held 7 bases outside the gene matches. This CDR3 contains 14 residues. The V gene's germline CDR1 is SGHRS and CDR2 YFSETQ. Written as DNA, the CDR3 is TGCGCCAGCAGCGCCGGACAGGAATCCTATGGCTACACCTTC. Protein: CASSAGQESYGYTF.

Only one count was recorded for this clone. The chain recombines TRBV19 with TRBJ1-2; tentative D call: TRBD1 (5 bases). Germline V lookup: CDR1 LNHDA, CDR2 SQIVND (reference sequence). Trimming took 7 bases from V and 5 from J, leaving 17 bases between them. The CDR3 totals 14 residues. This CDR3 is CASTRALGDYGYTF. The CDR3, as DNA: TGTGCCAGTACCCGGGCTCTAGGGGATTATGGCTACACCTTC.

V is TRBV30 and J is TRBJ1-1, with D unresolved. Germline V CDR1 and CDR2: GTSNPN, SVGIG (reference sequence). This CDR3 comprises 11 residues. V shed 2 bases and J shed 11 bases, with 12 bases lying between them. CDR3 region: CAWSTGLRAFF. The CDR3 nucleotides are TGTGCCTGGAGTACCGGGCTCAGGGCTTTCTTT.

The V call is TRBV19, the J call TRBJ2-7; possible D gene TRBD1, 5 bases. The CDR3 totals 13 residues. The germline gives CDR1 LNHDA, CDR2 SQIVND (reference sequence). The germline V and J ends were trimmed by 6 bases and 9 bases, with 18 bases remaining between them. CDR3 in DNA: TGTGCCAGTAGCGGGTTAGGGGCATCAGGGCAGTACTTC. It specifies CASSGLGASGQYF.

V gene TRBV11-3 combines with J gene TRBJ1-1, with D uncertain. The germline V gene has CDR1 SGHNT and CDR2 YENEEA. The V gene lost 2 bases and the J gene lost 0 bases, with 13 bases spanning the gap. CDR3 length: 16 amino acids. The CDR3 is CASSLKVGLLNTEAFF. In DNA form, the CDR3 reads TGTGCCAGCAGCTTAAAAGTCGGGCTACTGAACACTGAAGCTTTCTTT.

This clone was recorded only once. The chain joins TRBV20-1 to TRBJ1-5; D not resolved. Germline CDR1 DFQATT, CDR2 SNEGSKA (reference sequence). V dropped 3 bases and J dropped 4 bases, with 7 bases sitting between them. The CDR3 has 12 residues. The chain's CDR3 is CSASNRNQPQHF. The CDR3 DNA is TGCAGTGCTAGTAATCGAAATCAGCCCCAGCATTTT.

DNA of the CDR3: TGCGCCAGCAGCCGGGGGGTTGGAGGGGACTACAATGAGCAGTTCTTC. Translation: CASSRGVGGDYNEQFF. The rearrangement uses TRBV5-1 and TRBJ2-1; 7 bases match TRBD2. The CDR3 has 16 amino acids. The J segment lost 3 bases and the V segment lost 4 bases, leaving 10 bases of the junction unmatched. CDR1 SGHRS and CDR2 YFSETQ come from the germline V gene.

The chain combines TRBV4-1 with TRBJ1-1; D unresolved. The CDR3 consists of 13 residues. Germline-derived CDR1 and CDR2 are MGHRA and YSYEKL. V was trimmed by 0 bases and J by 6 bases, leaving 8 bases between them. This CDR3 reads CASSQEAGSEAFF. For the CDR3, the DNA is TGCGCCAGCAGCCAAGAGGCTGGCTCTGAAGCTTTCTTT.

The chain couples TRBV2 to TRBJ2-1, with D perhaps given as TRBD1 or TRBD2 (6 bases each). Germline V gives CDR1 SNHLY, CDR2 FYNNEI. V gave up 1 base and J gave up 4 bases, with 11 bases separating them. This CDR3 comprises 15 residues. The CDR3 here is CASSEVGGGYNEQFF. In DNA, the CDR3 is TGTGCCAGCAGTGAAGTAGGAGGGGGGTACAATGAGCAGTTCTTC.

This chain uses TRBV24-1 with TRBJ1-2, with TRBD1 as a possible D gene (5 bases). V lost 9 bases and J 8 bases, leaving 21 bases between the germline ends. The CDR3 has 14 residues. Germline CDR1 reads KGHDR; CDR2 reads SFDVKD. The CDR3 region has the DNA TGTGCCACCCTACCCCGGGACTCAAGTAGGGGCTACACCTTC. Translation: CATLPRDSSRGYTF.

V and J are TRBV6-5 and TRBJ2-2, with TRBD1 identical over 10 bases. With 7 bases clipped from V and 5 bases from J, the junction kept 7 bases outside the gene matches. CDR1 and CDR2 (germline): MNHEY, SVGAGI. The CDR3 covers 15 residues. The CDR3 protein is CASTSGTGVTGELFF. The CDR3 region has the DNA TGTGCCAGCACCTCCGGGACAGGGGTGACCGGGGAGCTGTTTTTT.

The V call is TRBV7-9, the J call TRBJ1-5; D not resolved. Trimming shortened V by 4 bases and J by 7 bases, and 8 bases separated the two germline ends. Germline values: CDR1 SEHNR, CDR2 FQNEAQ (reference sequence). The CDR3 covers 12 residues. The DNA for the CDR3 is TGTGCCAGCAGCTCCCCGGGGCAGCCCCAGCATTTT. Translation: CASSSPGQPQHF. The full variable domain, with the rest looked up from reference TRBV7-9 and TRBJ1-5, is DTGVSQNPRHKITKRGQNVTFRCDPISEHNRLYWYRQTLGQGPEFLTYFQNEAQLEKSRLLSDRFSAERPKGSFSTLEIQRTEQGDSAMYLCASSSPGQPQHFGDGTRLSIL.

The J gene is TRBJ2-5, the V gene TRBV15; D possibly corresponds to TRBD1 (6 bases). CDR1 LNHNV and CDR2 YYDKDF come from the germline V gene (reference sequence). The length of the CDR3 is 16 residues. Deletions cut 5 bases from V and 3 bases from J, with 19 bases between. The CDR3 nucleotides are TGTGCCACCAGCCCCCCCAGGTCGACAGGAGAAGAGACCCAGTACTTC. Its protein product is CATSPPRSTGEETQYF.

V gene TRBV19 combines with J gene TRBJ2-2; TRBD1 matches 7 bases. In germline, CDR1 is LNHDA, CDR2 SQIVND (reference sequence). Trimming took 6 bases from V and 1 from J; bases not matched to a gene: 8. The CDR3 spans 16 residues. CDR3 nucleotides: TGTGCCAGTAGACACAGACAGGGCCTGAACACCGGGGAGCTGTTTTTT. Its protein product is CASRHRQGLNTGELFF.

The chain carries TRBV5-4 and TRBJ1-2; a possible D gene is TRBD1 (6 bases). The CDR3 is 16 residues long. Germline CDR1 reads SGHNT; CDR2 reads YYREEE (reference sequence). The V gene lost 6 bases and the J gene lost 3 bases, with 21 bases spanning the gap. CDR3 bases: TGTGCCAGCACCTCAGGAGGTGGTCAGGGGCACTATGGCTACACCTTC. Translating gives CASTSGGGQGHYGYTF.